The sample holds many counts of the clone carrying this T cell receptor beta chain. The ends were cut back, 6 bases at V and 7 bases at J, with 19 bases in the middle. This CDR3 has 14 amino acids. Germline V gives CDR1 MNHEY, CDR2 SVGEGT. These data are taken from a study of T cells in Graves' hyperthyroidism and ophthalmopathy. RNA transcripts provided the source from which TCR beta CDR3 regions were amplified. Carried out on the TCR CDR3, a first-round RT-PCR used the HTBI primer set. One entry per CDR3 protein results from TCRdb running MiXCR on the multiplex PCR reads. The sample carries almost 600,000 distinct CDR3 sequences, approximately 13% recorded once.

The sequence derives from a woman in her twenties or thirties with Graves' hyperthyroidism that later progressed to Graves' ophthalmopathy. The chain links TRBV6-2 or TRBV6-3 to TRBJ2-7, with D possibly matching TRBD2 (6 bases). Sample: blood. In nucleotides, the CDR3 is TGTGCCAGCAGAGGTAGCGGACTAAGTCTGGAGCAGTACTTC. This sequence encodes CASRGSGLSLEQYF.